This T cell receptor beta chain was sequenced in a study of shared clonotypes between healthy human individuals. Study summary: CD8 memory received one plate per donor, CD8 naive two, CD4 memory three and CD4 naive three. Whole-study results and caveats: In contrast to clonotypes shared by all four donors, non-shared clonotypes had lower generation probabilities.

This clone is a singleton in its sample. The target antigen is unknown. It was into CD45RA+ naive and CD45RA-negative memory subsets that the CD4+ cells were split. CDR3 length: 12 residues. Trimming took off 10 bases at V and 2 bases at J, with 11 bases between the two ends. Looked up from germline, CDR1 is SEHNR and CDR2 is FQNEAQ (reference sequence). Sorted-subset replicate PCRs used 200 ng DNA, tens of thousands of T cell genomes. Profiled with immunoSEQ multiplex PCR; TCRdb holds only in-frame clones, not every one. Of hundreds of thousands of clones in the sample, around four fifths were seen once.

Sequencing was done on a sample of memory CD4+ T cells sorted from blood. Subset specified: CD45RA-negative fraction. The source is a woman in her 30s in good health. The V gene is TRBV7-9, the J gene TRBJ1-1, with D perhaps matching TRBD1 (6 bases). The CDR3 sequence is CATGTPNTEAFF. CDR3 coding DNA: TGTGCCACCGGGACACCAAACACTGAAGCTTTCTTT.